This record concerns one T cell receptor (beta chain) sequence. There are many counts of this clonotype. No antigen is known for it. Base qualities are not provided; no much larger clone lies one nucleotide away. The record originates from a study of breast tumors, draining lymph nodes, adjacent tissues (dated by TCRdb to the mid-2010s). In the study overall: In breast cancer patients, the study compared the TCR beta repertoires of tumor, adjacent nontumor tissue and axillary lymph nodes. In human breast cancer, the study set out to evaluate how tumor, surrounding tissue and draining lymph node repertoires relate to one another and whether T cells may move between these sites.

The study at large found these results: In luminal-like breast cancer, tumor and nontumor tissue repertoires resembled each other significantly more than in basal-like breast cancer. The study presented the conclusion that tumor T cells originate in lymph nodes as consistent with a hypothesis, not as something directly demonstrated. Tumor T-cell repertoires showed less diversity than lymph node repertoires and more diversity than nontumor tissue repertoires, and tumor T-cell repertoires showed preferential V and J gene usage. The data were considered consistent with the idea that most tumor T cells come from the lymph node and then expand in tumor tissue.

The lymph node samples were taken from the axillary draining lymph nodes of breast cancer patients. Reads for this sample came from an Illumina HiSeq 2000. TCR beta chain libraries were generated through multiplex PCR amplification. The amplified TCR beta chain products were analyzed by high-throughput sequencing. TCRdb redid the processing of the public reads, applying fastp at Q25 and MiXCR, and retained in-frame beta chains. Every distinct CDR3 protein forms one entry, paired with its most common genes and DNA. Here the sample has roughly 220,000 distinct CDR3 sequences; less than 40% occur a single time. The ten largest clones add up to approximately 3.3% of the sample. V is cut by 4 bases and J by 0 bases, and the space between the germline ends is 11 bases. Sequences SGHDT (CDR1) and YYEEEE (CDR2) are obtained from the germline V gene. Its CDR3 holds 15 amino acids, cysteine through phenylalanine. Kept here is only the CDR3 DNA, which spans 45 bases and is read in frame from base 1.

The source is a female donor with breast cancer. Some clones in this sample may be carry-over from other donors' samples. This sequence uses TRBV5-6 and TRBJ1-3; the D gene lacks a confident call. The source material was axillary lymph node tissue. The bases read TGTGCCAGCAGCCGGTTGTCCTACTCTGGAAACACCATATATTTT. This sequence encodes CASSRLSYSGNTIYF.